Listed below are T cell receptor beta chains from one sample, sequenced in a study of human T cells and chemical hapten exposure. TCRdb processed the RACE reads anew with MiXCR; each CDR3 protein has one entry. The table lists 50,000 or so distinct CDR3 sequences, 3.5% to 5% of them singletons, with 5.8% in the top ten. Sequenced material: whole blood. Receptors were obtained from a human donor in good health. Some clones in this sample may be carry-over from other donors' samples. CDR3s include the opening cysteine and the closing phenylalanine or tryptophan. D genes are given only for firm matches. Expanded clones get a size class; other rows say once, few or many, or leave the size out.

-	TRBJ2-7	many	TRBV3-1	CASSQEDRGRGHEQYF	TGTGCCAGCAGCCAAGAAGACCGGGGCAGGGGCCACGAGCAGTACTTC
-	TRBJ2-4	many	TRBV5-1	CASSLAGGPENIQYF	TGCGCCAGCAGCTTGGCCGGGGGGCCTGAAAACATTCAGTACTTC
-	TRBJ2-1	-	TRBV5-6	CASSLGALDYNEQFF	TGTGCCAGCAGCTTGGGGGCCCTTGACTACAATGAGCAGTTCTTC
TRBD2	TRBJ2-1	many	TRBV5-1	CASSPGLAGNNEQFF	TGCGCCAGCAGCCCTGGACTAGCGGGAAACAATGAGCAGTTCTTC
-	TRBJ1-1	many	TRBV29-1	CSVEDRSNTEAFF	TGCAGCGTTGAAGACAGGAGTAACACTGAAGCTTTCTTT
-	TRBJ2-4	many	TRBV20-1	CSARDPLGNIQYF	TGCAGTGCTAGAGATCCGCTGGGAAACATTCAGTACTTC
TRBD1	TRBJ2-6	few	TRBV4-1	CASSLTGGAGANVLTF	TGCGCCAGCAGCCTCACAGGGGGCGCAGGGGCCAACGTCCTGACTTTC
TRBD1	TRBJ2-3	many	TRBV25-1	CASSEFKGATQYF	TGTGCCAGCAGTGAATTTAAGGGGGCAACGCAGTATTTT
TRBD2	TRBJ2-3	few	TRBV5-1	CASSRTPTSGIADTQYF	TGCGCCAGCAGCAGGACCCCGACTAGCGGAATCGCAGATACGCAGTATTTT
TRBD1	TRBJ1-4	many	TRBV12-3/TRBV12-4	CASSPGQGREKLFF	TGTGCCAGCAGTCCCGGACAGGGCCGGGAAAAACTGTTTTTT
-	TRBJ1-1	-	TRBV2	CASKEGELGPEAFF	TGTGCCAGCAAGGAGGGTGAGCTCGGACCTGAAGCTTTCTTT
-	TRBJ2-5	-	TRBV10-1	CASIESRVKPVKETQYF	TGCGCCAGCATCGAGTCTAGGGTCAAGCCCGTCAAAGAGACCCAGTACTTC
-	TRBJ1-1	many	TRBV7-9	CASSLVPDTEAFF	TGTGCCAGCAGCTTAGTGCCGGACACTGAAGCTTTCTTT
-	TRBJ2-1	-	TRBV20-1	CSARDRDYNEQFF	TGCAGTGCTAGAGACCGGGACTACAATGAGCAGTTCTTC
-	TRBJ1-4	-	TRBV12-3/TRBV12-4	CASSPGGAEKLFF	TGTGCCAGCAGTCCCGGGGGCGCTGAAAAACTGTTTTTT
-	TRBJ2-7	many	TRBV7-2	CASSTGGVGLLYEQYF	TGTGCCAGCAGCACGGGTGGTGTTGGCCTTTTATACGAGCAGTACTTC
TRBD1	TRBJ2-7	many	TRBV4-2	CASPRQGAYEQYF	TGTGCCAGCCCACGGCAGGGGGCTTACGAGCAGTACTTC
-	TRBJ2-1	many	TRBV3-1	CASSQDQGRGQFF	TGTGCCAGCAGCCAAGATCAGGGCAGGGGTCAGTTCTTC
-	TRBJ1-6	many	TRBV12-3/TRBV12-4	CASSILFSAGNSPLHF	TGTGCCAGCAGTATCCTTTTCAGCGCCGGCAATTCACCCCTCCACTTT
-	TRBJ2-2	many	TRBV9	CASSLGGTGELFF	TGTGCCAGCAGCCTTGGGGGGACCGGGGAGCTGTTTTTT
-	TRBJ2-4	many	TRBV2	CASSERNIQYF	TGTGCCAGCAGTGAAAGGAACATTCAGTACTTC
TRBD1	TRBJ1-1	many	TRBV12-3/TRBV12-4	CASSLRQGVTEAFF	TGTGCCAGCAGTCTGAGACAGGGGGTGACTGAAGCTTTCTTT
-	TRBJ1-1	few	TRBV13	CASSLGADLKAFF	TGTGCCAGCAGCTTAGGGGCAGACTTAAAAGCTTTCTTT
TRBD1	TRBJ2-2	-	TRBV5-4	CASSSGTGTGELFF	TGTGCCAGCAGCTCCGGGACAGGGACCGGGGAGCTGTTTTTT
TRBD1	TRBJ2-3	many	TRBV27	CATQGAGVPLDTQYF	TGTGCCACTCAGGGGGCAGGGGTCCCCCTGGATACGCAGTATTTT
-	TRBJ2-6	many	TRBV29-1	CSVRAFGANVLTF	TGCAGCGTTAGGGCGTTTGGGGCCAACGTCCTGACTTTC
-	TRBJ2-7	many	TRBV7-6	CASSLRTESYEQYF	TGTGCCAGCAGCTTGAGGACAGAATCCTACGAGCAGTACTTC
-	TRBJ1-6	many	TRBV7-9	CASSPDSTRSPLHF	TGTGCCAGCAGCCCTGACAGCACCCGTTCACCCCTCCACTTT
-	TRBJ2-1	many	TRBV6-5	CASSYSRRGITDEQFF	TGTGCCAGCAGTTACTCGAGACGAGGAATTACGGATGAGCAGTTCTTC
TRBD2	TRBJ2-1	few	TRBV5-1	CASSRDRGRRDEQFF	TGCGCCAGCAGCAGGGACCGCGGGAGGCGGGATGAGCAGTTCTTC
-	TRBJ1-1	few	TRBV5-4	CASFGPNTEAFF	TGTGCCAGCTTCGGCCCGAACACTGAAGCTTTCTTT
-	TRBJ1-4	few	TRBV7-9	CASSLGDTGVNEKLFF	TGTGCCAGCAGCTTAGGGGACACTGGAGTTAATGAAAAACTGTTTTTT
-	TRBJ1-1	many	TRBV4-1	CASSQPGRGSPEAFF	TGCGCCAGCAGCCAACCGGGGCGGGGAAGCCCTGAAGCTTTCTTT
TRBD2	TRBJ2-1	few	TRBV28	CASSGTRLADYNEQFF	TGTGCCAGCAGCGGGACCCGACTAGCAGATTACAATGAGCAGTTCTTC
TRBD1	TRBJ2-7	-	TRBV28	CASSLEGAGLGWGYEQYF	TGTGCCAGCAGTTTAGAGGGGGCCGGGCTTGGTTGGGGTTACGAGCAGTACTTC
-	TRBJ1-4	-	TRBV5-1	CASSLGRWGARNEKLFF	TGCGCCAGCAGCTTGGGGCGGTGGGGGGCCCGAAATGAAAAACTGTTTTTT
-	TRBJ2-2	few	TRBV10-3	CAISPRDRSVELFF	TGTGCCATCAGTCCTAGGGACCGTTCTGTGGAGCTGTTTTTT
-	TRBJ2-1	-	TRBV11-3	CASSTDAPYNEQFF	TGTGCCAGCAGCACGGACGCCCCCTACAATGAGCAGTTCTTC
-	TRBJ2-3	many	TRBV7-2	CASSLPRLSTDTQYF	TGTGCCAGCAGCTTACCCCGACTAAGCACAGATACGCAGTATTTT
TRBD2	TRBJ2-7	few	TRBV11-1	CASSSPPLAGRYYEQYF	TGTGCCAGCAGCTCACCCCCACTAGCGGGAAGATACTACGAGCAGTACTTC
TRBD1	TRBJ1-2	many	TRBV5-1	CASSFGTGSLGYTF	TGCGCCAGCAGCTTTGGGACAGGCTCTCTTGGCTACACCTTC
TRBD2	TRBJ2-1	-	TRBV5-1	CASSLVRLAGESYNEQFF	TGCGCCAGCAGCTTGGTCCGACTAGCGGGAGAATCCTACAATGAGCAGTTCTTC
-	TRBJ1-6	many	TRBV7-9	CASSSPAGRNSPLHF	TGTGCCAGCAGCTCCCCGGCAGGGAGAAATTCACCCCTCCACTTT
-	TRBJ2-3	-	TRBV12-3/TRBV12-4	CASSADSHRTDTQYF	TGTGCCAGCAGTGCGGACAGTCACCGCACAGATACGCAGTATTTT